This record concerns one T cell receptor beta chain sequence. Its cognate antigen has yet to be identified. No base-level quality is on record; no much larger clone is a single base apart. The same CDR3 also results from other DNA sequences found in this sample. TCRbeta CDR3 regions were amplified from genomic DNA by means of the immunoSEQ Assay, a bias-controlled multiplex PCR. Processing in the source paper ran as follows. The number of nucleated cells in each sample was estimated by amplification of reference gene primers within the assay. To quantify the absolute abundance of each unique TCRbeta CDR3 rearrangement, sequence reads were collapsed and filtered. For each sample, productive Simpson clonality was calculated by taking the square root of Simpson's diversity index across productive rearrangements. Not all clones reach the TCRdb copy of this immuneACCESS table, which keeps in-frame sequences only. Checked studies attribute under half of the gap to unresolved V genes and leave the rest unexplained. V, J and clone size reflect that table, while D and trimming were determined from the DNA. This sample has about 350,000 clones in its table, and 88% of those were observed once. The ten largest make up over 0.9% of the sample.

The sample belongs to a study of blood T cell repertoires in COVID-19 (TCRdb year 2020). With regard to the full study: The collaborator samples originated in the United States, Italy and Spain and spanned the acute and convalescent phases of COVID-19. Where HLA class I and class II types were available, the types were taken from metadata supplied by the sample provider, not from assay-based typing. The repertoires were made available in a free public database intended to serve as a resource for research on the immune response to SARS-CoV-2. Nearly every sample came with metadata listing a de-identified subject ID, COVID-19 status, age in years and sex. Subjects who had been exposed to COVID-19, were actively infected with it, or had recovered from it provided the deeply sampled blood TCRbeta repertoires that made up the dataset. The material from the prospective study consisted of cDNA or gDNA derived from T cells, B-cell-depleted T cells, or PBMCs. The samples were drawn from the first 160 participants of the ongoing ImmuneRACE study and from 1,254 subjects provided by 6 global collaborators.

The germline V gene yields SGDLS for CDR1 and YYNGEE for CDR2. The CDR3 runs 11 residues from the cysteine to the phenylalanine. Solely the CDR3 DNA is kept, with 33 bases framed from the first base. V and J are truncated by 5 bases and 6 bases respectively, leaving an intervening sequence of 9 bases. Results the study describes overall, beyond this receptor: The amount of clinical and demographic metadata varied by source and participant and was provided uncurated.

Participants in the prospective study were enrolled through a virtual design, were aged roughly 18 to 100 years, and lived in fewer than 30 United States geographic areas. In the prospective study, participants were assigned to cohorts based on the clinical history participants reported in a screening survey and a study questionnaire. A participant counted as exposed if, within 2 weeks of entering the study, that participant had been in contact with someone who had a PCR-confirmed or clinician-diagnosed COVID-19 case. Mobile phlebotomists in the prospective study collected whole blood, serum and a nasopharyngeal or oropharyngeal swab from every participant. Participants in the prospective study had the option to provide additional blood draws and questionnaires over a 2-month period. Before DNA extraction, prospective study blood samples were shipped either frozen or at room temperature.

Recombination linked TRBV9 to TRBJ2-7, with the identity of the D gene unclear. Sequencing was performed on PBMCs or T cells enriched from blood (not recorded which). The TCR comes from a woman aged 30 to 39 who had been exposed to COVID-19. The nucleotides read TGTGCCAGCAGTCTAGGTGGCGAGCAGTACTTC. This sequence encodes CASSLGGEQYF.